The source of this TCR beta chain is a study of OX40 agonist ivuxolimab in advanced cancers. Generated by immunoSEQ multiplex PCR, the TCRdb table keeps only in-frame clones and is missing some. Of roughly 70,000 clones in the sample, about four fifths are singletons; the top ten hold 6% to 8%. There are 13 residues in the CDR3. Germline values: CDR1 SGHTA, CDR2 FQGNSA. Trimming took 1 base from V and 9 from J, leaving 13 bases between them. This TCR came from an adult with an advanced solid tumor such as melanoma, head and neck, liver or kidney cancer. The sample consisted of CD4+ or CD8+ T cells sorted from blood, taken in a trial of the OX40 agonist ivuxolimab. J is TRBJ2-7 and V is TRBV7-2; D not resolved. CDR3 bases: TGTGCCAGCAGCTTAGATTCCGGGTTCGGGCAGTACTTC. As protein: CASSLDSGFGQYF.